Listed below are T cell receptor beta chains from one sample, sequenced in a study of blood T cell repertoires in COVID-19. This table comes from immunoSEQ multiplex PCR, and its TCRdb copy is limited to in-frame clones, with some not included. The table has 250,000 to 300,000 clones, 88% seen once. The sample taken for sequencing was PBMCs or T cells enriched from blood (not recorded which). The receptors derive from a woman aged 55-69 years in a cohort exposed to, infected with or recovered from COVID-19 (not recorded which). CDR3s include the opening cysteine and the closing phenylalanine or tryptophan. The D gene is left open where the match is weak. Clone sizes are given selectively: once, few, many, or a class where the clone is expanded.

TRBJ1-1 | 14 | NA | TRBV2 | NA | CASSYATGYTEAFF | TGTGCCAGCAGCTACGCGACAGGATACACTGAAGCTTTCTTT
TRBJ1-3 | 15 | NA | TRBV4-2 | NA | CASSQAQGDGNTIYF | TGTGCCAGCAGCCAAGCACAGGGAGATGGAAACACCATATATTTT
TRBJ2-5 | 17 | few | TRBV7-3 | NA | CASSAQTGASGTETQYF | TGTGCCAGCAGCGCGCAGACAGGGGCTAGCGGGACCGAGACCCAGTACTTC
TRBJ2-7 | 15 | NA | TRBV25-1 | NA | CASSDPGLSVYEQYF | TGTGCCAGCAGTGACCCGGGACTGAGCGTTTACGAGCAGTACTTC
TRBJ2-7 | 16 | NA | TRBV6-2/TRBV6-3 | TRBD1 | CASSYSIAGGRYEQYF | TGTGCCAGCAGTTACTCGATTGCAGGGGGTCGGTACGAGCAGTACTTC
TRBJ2-3 | 12 | NA | TRBV29-1 | TRBD1 | CSAGTAENTQYF | TGCAGTGCTGGGACAGCCGAGAATACGCAGTATTTT
TRBJ2-7 | 14 | few | TRBV9 | TRBD1 | CASSPAGGSNEQYF | TGTGCCAGCAGCCCCGCAGGGGGTTCGAACGAGCAGTACTTC
TRBJ2-2 | 14 | NA | TRBV7-8 | NA | CASRAVGATGELFF | TGTGCCAGCAGAGCTGTAGGGGCCACCGGGGAGCTGTTTTTT
TRBJ2-7 | 13 | NA | TRBV7-9 | NA | CASSSGTDYEQYF | TGTGCCAGCAGCTCCGGGACTGACTACGAGCAGTACTTC
TRBJ1-2 | 16 | NA | TRBV23-1 | TRBD1 | CASSQLDRGETYGYTF | TGCGCCAGCAGTCAATTGGACAGGGGGGAGACCTATGGCTACACCTTC
TRBJ2-4 | 12 | NA | TRBV28 | NA | CASSLPGYIQYF | TGTGCCAGCAGTTTACCGGGTTACATTCAGTACTTC
TRBJ2-1 | 14 | NA | TRBV3-1/TRBV3-2 | NA | CASSQQPQESEQFF | TGTGCCAGCAGCCAACAGCCGCAGGAAAGTGAGCAGTTCTTC
TRBJ1-6 | 16 | NA | TRBV28 | NA | CASSPLQSSYNSPLHF | TGTGCCAGCAGTCCATTACAAAGCTCCTATAATTCACCCCTCCACTTT
TRBJ1-5 | 14 | NA | TRBV6-5 | TRBD1 | CASSTYRGDQPQHF | TGTGCCAGCAGTACCTACAGGGGAGATCAGCCCCAGCATTTT
TRBJ2-4 | 12 | NA | TRBV28 | NA | CASSPRGNIQYF | TGTGCCAGCAGCCCTAGGGGGAACATTCAGTACTTC
TRBJ2-7 | 11 | NA | TRBV20-1 | NA | CSASTVYEQYF | TGCAGTGCTAGTACTGTCTACGAGCAGTACTTC
TRBJ2-7 | 12 | NA | TRBV10-2 | NA | CASGLATNEQYF | TGCGCCAGCGGTCTAGCGACCAACGAGCAGTACTTC
TRBJ2-1 | 14 | NA | TRBV2 | TRBD2 | CASTSGRAGNEQFF | TGTGCCAGTACTAGCGGGAGGGCCGGCAATGAGCAGTTCTTC
TRBJ2-5 | 14 | NA | TRBV6-5 | TRBD1 | CASRVGTGGETQYF | TGTGCCAGCAGGGTCGGGACAGGGGGGGAGACCCAGTACTTC
TRBJ2-1 | 16 | NA | TRBV2 | TRBD2 | CASSEGGTSGATEQFF | TGTGCCAGCAGTGAAGGGGGGACTAGCGGGGCGACTGAGCAGTTCTTC
TRBJ2-3 | 16 | NA | TRBV11-3 | TRBD1 | CASSLRDRGSTDTQYF | TGTGCCAGCAGCTTACGGGACAGGGGCAGCACAGATACGCAGTATTTT
TRBJ2-7 | 16 | NA | TRBV5-4 | TRBD2 | CASSLRSGRAPYEQYF | TGTGCCAGCAGCTTGAGAAGCGGGAGGGCCCCCTACGAGCAGTACTTC
TRBJ2-7 | 12 | NA | TRBV19 | NA | CASGGRSYEQYF | TGTGCAAGCGGAGGGCGGTCCTACGAGCAGTACTTC
TRBJ2-2 | 15 | NA | TRBV5-1 | NA | CASSQTGLNTGELFF | TGCGCCAGCAGCCAGACAGGATTGAACACCGGGGAGCTGTTTTTT
TRBJ2-7 | 16 | NA | TRBV28 | NA | CASSSPGGGIRNEQYF | TGTGCCAGCAGTTCCCCGGGGGGCGGCATTCGGAACGAGCAGTACTTC
TRBJ2-1 | 17 | NA | TRBV19 | TRBD1 | CASSIKGTGVIRNEQFF | TGTGCCAGTAGTATAAAAGGGACAGGGGTTATACGCAATGAGCAGTTCTTC
TRBJ2-1 | 16 | NA | TRBV14 | TRBD1 | CASSGRQGAPYNEQFF | TGTGCCAGCAGCGGCCGACAGGGGGCACCTTACAATGAGCAGTTCTTC
TRBJ1-4 | 16 | NA | TRBV4-2 | TRBD1 | CASSQGGQGLLEKLFF | TGTGCCAGCAGCCAAGGTGGACAGGGGCTCCTCGAAAAACTGTTTTTT
TRBJ1-4 | 17 | NA | TRBV9 | NA | CASSVYSQAGTNEKLFF | TGTGCCAGCAGCGTATATTCACAGGCTGGCACTAATGAAAAACTGTTTTTT
TRBJ1-2 | 16 | few | TRBV18 | TRBD1 | CASSPNPGQISYGYTF | TGTGCCAGCTCACCGAACCCGGGACAGATCAGCTATGGCTACACCTTC
TRBJ2-2 | 13 | NA | TRBV28 | NA | CATPDSLTGELFF | TGTGCCACTCCGGACAGCCTCACCGGGGAGCTGTTTTTT
TRBJ1-4 | 13 | NA | TRBV10-3 | TRBD1 | CAIQDRGHEKLFF | TGTGCCATCCAGGACAGGGGGCATGAAAAACTGTTTTTT
TRBJ1-3 | 14 | NA | TRBV7-9 | NA | CASSPTGSGNTIYF | TGTGCCAGCAGCCCAACAGGGTCCGGAAACACCATATATTTT
TRBJ2-7 | 14 | NA | TRBV19 | TRBD1 | CASSRTGINYEQYF | TGTGCCAGTAGCCGGACAGGTATTAACTACGAGCAGTACTTC
TRBJ2-7 | 14 | NA | TRBV9 | TRBD1 | CASSSPGQGAEQYF | TGTGCCAGCAGCTCACCGGGACAGGGGGCCGAGCAGTACTTC
TRBJ1-2 | 13 | NA | TRBV4-1 | TRBD1 | CASSHGQGYGYTF | TGCGCCAGCAGCCACGGACAGGGCTATGGCTACACCTTC
TRBJ2-7 | 13 | NA | TRBV2 | TRBD2 | CASRAFSGSEQYF | TGTGCCAGCAGAGCTTTTAGCGGGAGCGAGCAGTACTTC
TRBJ2-6 | 16 | NA | TRBV7-6 | NA | CASSLGTGSGANVLTF | TGTGCCAGCAGCTTAGGAACAGGCTCCGGGGCCAACGTCCTGACTTTC
TRBJ1-1 | 15 | NA | TRBV25-1 | NA | CASSESAGEVGEAFF | TGTGCCAGCAGTGAATCGGCAGGGGAAGTCGGTGAAGCTTTCTTT
TRBJ2-2 | 14 | few | TRBV14 | NA | CASSQLLNTGELFF | TGTGCCAGCAGCCAGCTGCTAAACACCGGGGAGCTGTTTTTT
TRBJ2-7 | 15 | few | TRBV2 | TRBD1 | CASSSSPGQGNEQYF | TGTGCCAGCAGTTCCTCTCCGGGACAGGGTAACGAGCAGTACTTC
TRBJ2-1 | 16 | NA | TRBV7-9 | TRBD2 | CASSHVRASGSFEQFF | TGTGCCAGCAGCCACGTCCGGGCTAGCGGGAGTTTTGAGCAGTTCTTC
TRBJ2-1 | 16 | NA | TRBV14 | TRBD2 | CASSPRRTRVFAEQFF | TGTGCCAGCAGCCCGAGGCGGACTAGGGTGTTCGCTGAGCAGTTCTTC
TRBJ2-7 | 14 | NA | TRBV6-5 | TRBD1 | CASWRGQGLYEQYF | TGTGCCAGCTGGAGGGGACAGGGGTTGTACGAGCAGTACTTC
TRBJ2-5 | 12 | NA | TRBV18 | NA | CASSSFQETQYF | TGTGCCAGCTCGAGCTTCCAAGAGACCCAGTACTTC
TRBJ2-7 | 12 | NA | TRBV29-1 | NA | CSVVAVSYEQYF | TGCAGCGTTGTTGCGGTCTCCTACGAGCAGTACTTC
TRBJ2-1 | 14 | few | TRBV6-5 | TRBD2 | CATPRTSGYNEQFF | TGTGCCACCCCTAGGACTAGCGGCTACAATGAGCAGTTCTTC
TRBJ1-5 | 17 | NA | TRBV24-1 | NA | CATSDSRGSNSNQPQHF | TGTGCCACCAGTGATTCCCGGGGGTCCAATAGCAATCAGCCCCAGCATTTT
TRBJ1-1 | 16 | NA | TRBV6-2/TRBV6-3 | TRBD1 | CASSRGQGVRNTEAFF | TGTGCCAGCAGTCGAGGACAGGGGGTAAGGAACACTGAAGCTTTCTTT
TRBJ2-5 | 14 | NA | TRBV7-8 | TRBD1 | CASSIGTGQETQYF | TGTGCCAGCAGCATCGGGACAGGCCAAGAGACCCAGTACTTC
TRBJ1-6 | 15 | NA | TRBV20-1 | TRBD1 | CSASKTGTGPGALHF | TGCAGTGCTAGTAAAACGGGGACAGGCCCTGGAGCCCTCCACTTT
TRBJ1-2 | 16 | NA | TRBV9 | TRBD1 | CASSVEETGVDYGYTF | TGTGCCAGCAGCGTAGAAGAGACAGGGGTCGACTATGGCTACACCTTC
TRBJ1-5 | 15 | once | TRBV27 | TRBD1 | CASSLSEGALSPQHF | TGTGCCAGCAGTTTATCTGAGGGGGCTCTGTCGCCCCAGCATTTT
TRBJ2-7 | 13 | NA | TRBV27 | TRBD1 | CATSRTGGRVKYF | TGTGCCACCAGCCGGACAGGGGGCCGCGTCAAGTACTTC
TRBJ2-7 | 16 | few | TRBV3-1/TRBV3-2 | TRBD2 | CASSQGGSGIAYEQYF | TGTGCCAGCAGCCAAGGAGGTAGCGGGATAGCCTACGAGCAGTACTTC
TRBJ2-7 | 13 | NA | TRBV18 | NA | CASSPLGAYEQYF | TGTGCCAGCTCACCACTAGGAGCCTACGAGCAGTACTTC
TRBJ2-1 | 14 | NA | TRBV28 | TRBD1 | CASSPGTGYNEQFF | TGTGCCAGCAGCCCCGGGACAGGGTATAATGAGCAGTTCTTC
TRBJ2-1 | 16 | NA | TRBV28 | NA | CASPPQGARGRNEQFF | TGTGCCAGCCCTCCGCAAGGGGCCCGAGGTCGCAATGAGCAGTTCTTC
TRBJ2-5 | 13 | NA | TRBV5-1 | TRBD1 | CASSWQGEETQYF | TGCGCCAGCAGCTGGCAGGGGGAAGAGACCCAGTACTTC
TRBJ2-3 | 13 | many | TRBV6-4 | TRBD2 | CASSEREADTQYF | TGTGCCAGCAGTGAGCGGGAGGCAGATACGCAGTATTTT